This entry concerns a single TCR beta chain. The trim removed 3 bases at V and 4 bases at J, leaving 12 bases unmatched. The CDR3 covers 18 residues. Germline lookup yields CDR1 MGHRA and CDR2 YSYEKL. This sample was taken from a study of blood T cell repertoires in COVID-19. About the study: Both acute and convalescent COVID-19 samples were obtained from the United States, Italy and Spain.

Methods used by the authors: For nucleated cells, counts were estimated from reference gene primer amplification. The table came from immunoSEQ multiplex PCR; TCRdb's copy has only in-frame clones and leaves some out. V and J calls and clone size are copied from that table; D and trimming were computed from the DNA. The data contain 250,000 or so clones, 75% to 90% of them singletons. The V call is TRBV4-1, the J call TRBJ1-4; 9 positions match TRBD1. Sequenced input: peripheral blood. The sequence came from a woman aged 40 to 55 who had recovered from COVID-19. The CDR3 reads CASSHPRGQGGGNEKLFF. The CDR3 DNA is TGCGCCAGCAGCCACCCCAGGGGACAGGGTGGGGGTAATGAAAAACTGTTTTTT.